This passage covers 12 T cell receptor beta chains from one sample sequenced in a study of pediatric ulcerative colitis. The data were produced by immunoSEQ multiplex PCR, yet TCRdb's version contains in-frame clones alone and is incomplete. The table includes some 60,000 clones, 70% to 80% detected once. The sequenced sample was blood. These receptors were taken from a boy aged 10-17 years with moderate ulcerative colitis.

The CDR3 protein is CASSGSTTGEQYF. Written as DNA, the CDR3 is TGCGCCAGCAGCGGTTCGACAACTGGCGAGCAGTACTTC. The rearrangement joins TRBV5-1 to TRBJ2-7; D call uncertain. Germline V lookup: CDR1 SGHRS, CDR2 YFSETQ. V dropped 4 bases and J dropped 6 bases, with 14 bases sitting between them. This CDR3 has 13 amino acids.

The V and J genes are TRBV2 and TRBJ1-6, with D unresolved. The germline V gene has CDR1 SNHLY and CDR2 FYNNEI. The CDR3 length is 14 residues. The V end was cut by 3 bases, the J end by 9 bases, with 12 bases between. This CDR3 reads CASSELGRSSPLHF. CDR3 sequence (DNA): TGTGCCAGCAGTGAGCTAGGACGAAGTTCACCCCTCCACTTT. Filled out from reference TRBV2 and TRBJ1-6, the complete variable domain reads EPEVTQTPSHQVTQMGQEVILRCVPISNHLYFYWYRQILGQKVEFLVSFYNNEISEKSEIFDDQFSVERPDGSNFTLKIRSTKLEDSAMYFCASSELGRSSPLHFGNGTRLTVT.

In its sample, this clone was seen once. The gene calls are TRBV11-2 and TRBJ2-1, with D perhaps matching TRBD2 (6 bases). Germline V gene data show CDR1 as SGHAT and CDR2 as FQNNGV. The CDR3 loop spans 15 amino acids. The ends were cut back, 1 base at V and 8 bases at J, with 15 bases in the middle. In DNA form, the CDR3 reads TGTGCCAGCAGCTTAGTCCGGGACTTGCGGCATGAGCAGTTCTTC. This gives the protein CASSLVRDLRHEQFF.

In nucleotides, the CDR3 is TGTGCCAGCAGCCCTACCTACAATGAGCAGTTCTTC. Encoded protein: CASSPTYNEQFF. The J gene is TRBJ2-1, the V gene TRBV7-9; no clear D. Germline V CDR1 and CDR2: SEHNR, FQNEAQ (reference sequence). The CDR3 runs to 12 residues. V lost 5 bases and J 2 bases, leaving 4 bases between the germline ends.

Here the CDR3 reads CASSFRAGWGTGELFF. CDR3 DNA sequence: TGCGCCAGCAGCTTCCGGGCTGGGTGGGGCACCGGGGAGCTGTTTTTT. The chain recombines TRBV5-1 with TRBJ2-2; D is unresolved. CDR1 and CDR2 (germline): SGHRS, YFSETQ. The CDR3 is 16 residues long. Trimming took off 2 bases at V and 4 bases at J, with 15 bases between the two ends.

The chain employs TRBV5-6 and TRBJ1-5; D remains unclear. Germline-derived CDR1 and CDR2 are SGHDT and YYEEEE. With 0 bases removed from V and 7 bases from J, the gap between germline ends came to 11 bases. The CDR3 length is 14 residues. The CDR3 loop is CASSLASGNQPQHF. The DNA of the CDR3 is TGTGCCAGCAGCTTGGCCTCTGGGAACCAGCCCCAGCATTTT. The full variable domain, its missing parts supplied by reference TRBV5-6 and TRBJ1-5, is DAGVTQSPTHLIKTRGQQVTLRCSPKSGHDTVSWYQQALGQGPQFIFQYYEEEERQRGNFPDRFSGHQFPNYSSELNVNALLLGDSALYLCASSLASGNQPQHFGDGTRLSIL.

V is TRBV7-3 and J is TRBJ2-6; D is ambiguous. This CDR3 spans 13 amino acids. Per the germline V gene, CDR1 is SGHTA and CDR2 is FQGTGA. V was clipped by 8 bases and J by 2 bases, with 7 bases between them. Here the CDR3 reads CASRLAGANVLTF. The CDR3 coding sequence is TGTGCCAGCCGGTTAGCTGGGGCCAACGTCCTGACTTTC.

The V gene is TRBV6-5, the J gene TRBJ1-2; 9 nucleotides match TRBD1. V trimming: 10 bases; J trimming: 7 bases; junction bases outside the gene matches: 19. The CDR3 is made up of 16 amino acids. Germline loops: CDR1 MNHEY, CDR2 SVGAGI. For the CDR3, the DNA is TGTGCCACCGCTTACTCGGGGACAGGGTGGGCTGGTGGCTACACCTTC. Its protein product is CATAYSGTGWAGGYTF.

The chain links TRBV7-8 to TRBJ1-4, with unresolved D. Germline CDR1 reads SGHVS; CDR2 reads FQNEAQ. V was shortened by 5 bases and J by 7 bases, with 14 bases between the two germline ends. The CDR3 extends over 14 amino acids. CDR3 bases: TGTGCCAGCAGCGAGGACCTAAGGTTTGAAAAACTGTTTTTT. The encoded protein is CASSEDLRFEKLFF. The full variable domain, rest sourced from reference TRBV7-8 and TRBJ1-4, is GAGVSQSPRYKVAKRGQDVALRCDPISGHVSLFWYQQALGQGPEFLTYFQNEAQLDKSGLPSDRFFAERPEGSVSTLKIQRTQQEDSAVYLCASSEDLRFEKLFFGSGTQLSVL.

The genes are TRBV6-5 and TRBJ2-7, with 9 bases aligning to TRBD1. V was clipped by 4 bases and J by 6 bases; unmatched bases: 10. The germline gives CDR1 MNHEY, CDR2 SVGAGI. This CDR3 contains 15 residues. CDR3 DNA sequence: TGTGCCAGCAGTTTTACTACGGGACAGGGCCCCGAGCAGTACTTC. Its protein product is CASSFTTGQGPEQYF.

In DNA form, the CDR3 reads TGTGCCACCAGCAGAGAGGGGGACAGGGGCTATGGCTACACCTTC. Translated: CATSREGDRGYGYTF. The chain couples TRBV15 to TRBJ1-2, with 10 bases matching TRBD1. J lost 4 bases, V lost 0 bases, and 2 bases had no gene match. Germline V lookup: CDR1 LNHNV, CDR2 YYDKDF (reference sequence). The CDR3 spans 15 residues.

The chain carries TRBV19 and TRBJ1-1, with 7 bases lining up with TRBD1. V lost 5 bases, J lost 2 bases, and 8 bases stayed unmatched. The germline CDR1 and CDR2 sequences are LNHDA and SQIVND (reference sequence). This CDR3 contains 15 residues. This chain's CDR3 is CASSAQGQVNTEAFF. CDR3 sequence (DNA): TGTGCCAGTAGTGCCCAAGGACAGGTTAACACTGAAGCTTTCTTT. The complete variable domain, with remaining parts taken from reference TRBV19 and TRBJ1-1, reads DGGITQSPKYLFRKEGQNVTLSCEQNLNHDAMYWYRQDPGQGLRLIYYSQIVNDFQKGDIAEGYSVSREKKESFPLTVTSAQKNPTAFYLCASSAQGQVNTEAFFGQGTRLTVV.